This is a list of T cell receptor beta chains from one sample in a study of cytomegalovirus exposure and HLA in healthy donors. Clones were read by immunoSEQ multiplex PCR, and TCRdb kept only the in-frame ones, dropping some. The table shows approximately 100,000 clones, with roughly 76% occurring only once. Sequencing was carried out using PBMCs. The source of these receptors is a man aged 35-49 years in good health and CMV-seronegative. CDR3s include the opening cysteine and the closing phenylalanine or tryptophan. The D gene is left open where the match is weak. Size is stated for part of the rows, as once, few or many counts, or as a class when the clone is expanded.

j_call v_call d_call clone_size cdr3_nt cdr3_aa
TRBJ2-1 TRBV6-5 TRBD2 once TGTGCCAGCAGTTACAGTAGCGGGGCGTCAGAGCAGTTCTTC CASSYSSGASEQFF
TRBJ1-1 TRBV4-2 - - TGTGCCAGCAGCCAAGGGGGGCGGGGGATAAACACTGAAGCTTTCTTT CASSQGGRGINTEAFF
TRBJ1-1 TRBV2 - - TGTGCCAGCAGCTCTCGGGGTGATACTGAAGCTTTCTTT CASSSRGDTEAFF
TRBJ1-1 TRBV28 - - TGTGCCAGCAGTTCACAGGTATGGCTTGGAGCTTTCTTT CASSSQVWLGAFF
TRBJ1-1 TRBV7-9 TRBD1 - TGTTCCAGCAGCTTAGGAGGTGGGGACAGGGCTAGAGGTGAAGCTTTCTTT CSSSLGGGDRARGEAFF
TRBJ1-4 TRBV19 - - TGTGCCAGTATGCAGGGAAGGGCCGGGGGGCGCCGGGCTAATGAAAAACTGTTTTTT CASMQGRAGGRRANEKLFF
TRBJ2-7 TRBV15 - - TGTGCCACCAGCAGAGATGGGACAATCTACGAGCAGTACTTC CATSRDGTIYEQYF
TRBJ1-6 TRBV12-5 TRBD1 - TGTGCTAGTGGTTTGGGGACAGGGTATAGTTCACCCCTCCACTTT CASGLGTGYSSPLHF
TRBJ2-5 TRBV15 TRBD1 - TGTGCCACCAGCAGAGATCGGGGCGCGGTCGGGACAGGCCGTACAGAGCAGTACTTC CATSRDRGAVGTGRTEQYF
TRBJ2-5 TRBV5-1 TRBD2 - TGCGCCAGCAGAGAGACTAGCGGGGGGGCGGAGACCCAGTACTTC CASRETSGGAETQYF
TRBJ2-2 TRBV7-6 - few TGTGCCAGCAGCCCTACCCCGGGGACCGGGGAGCTGTTTTTT CASSPTPGTGELFF
TRBJ2-5 TRBV6-5 - - TGTGCCAGCAGTTACTCCAGCCAGGGGCAGACCCAGTACTTC CASSYSSQGQTQYF
TRBJ1-4 TRBV18 - once TGTGCCAGCTCACCCTCGGCCGGGGATAATGAAAAACTGTTTTTT CASSPSAGDNEKLFF
TRBJ1-1 TRBV6-5 - few TGTGCCAGCAGCCCGGCGGAAAGGGGTTCTGAAGCTTTCTTT CASSPAERGSEAFF
TRBJ1-3 TRBV9 - - TGTGCCAGCAGCGTAGCCGGGTTGGCTGGAAACACCATATATTTT CASSVAGLAGNTIYF
TRBJ2-1 TRBV6-4 TRBD2 - TGTGCCAGCAGTACAGTCCTAGCGGGGGGGGGTGAGCAGTTCTTC CASSTVLAGGGEQFF
TRBJ2-2 TRBV14 TRBD2 - TGTGCCAGCAGCCCCCTCCCACTAGCGGGGGGGCTCGGCGGGGAGCTGTTTTTT CASSPLPLAGGLGGELFF
TRBJ1-4 TRBV7-9 TRBD1 - TGTGCCAGTACGACAGGGTTTAATGAAAAACTGTTTTTT CASTTGFNEKLFF
TRBJ1-2 TRBV5-4 TRBD1 - TGTGCCAGCAGCTTTGACAGGGGGTATGGCTACACCTTC CASSFDRGYGYTF
TRBJ2-7 TRBV19 TRBD2 - TGTGCCAGTAGTAACGGACTAGCGGGGGGGCTCGAGCAGTACTTC CASSNGLAGGLEQYF
TRBJ1-6 TRBV2 - - TGTGCCAGCAGTGGTGACCAGGGAGGTATTTCACCCCTCCACTTT CASSGDQGGISPLHF
TRBJ1-1 TRBV29-1 - - TGCAGCGCCAAGCGGGATCTTGACACTGAAGCTTTCTTT CSAKRDLDTEAFF
TRBJ1-2 TRBV7-9 - - TGTGCCAGCAGCTTAGAGACAGGTTACTATGGCTACACCTTC CASSLETGYYGYTF
TRBJ1-6 TRBV19 TRBD1 - TGTGCCAGTAGACCGGGACAGTCGAATTCACCCCTCCACTTT CASRPGQSNSPLHF
TRBJ1-1 TRBV18 - - TGTGCCAGCTCGGAGCTGACGCAGAGTCTTACTGAAGAAGCTTTCTTT CASSELTQSLTEEAFF
TRBJ1-3 TRBV9 TRBD1 - TGTGCCAGCAGCACGCGGACAGGGGCTGGAAACACCATATATTTT CASSTRTGAGNTIYF
TRBJ2-7 TRBV10-1 - - TGCGCCAGCAGTGAAGCTGACAAAACCTACGAGCAGTACTTC CASSEADKTYEQYF
TRBJ1-1 TRBV2 - - TGTGCCAGCAGTGAACATAGCAGAAGCACTGAAGCTTTCTTT CASSEHSRSTEAFF
TRBJ1-6 TRBV13 - - TGTGCCAGCAGCTTAGTCGGGGGAAATTCACCCCTCCACTTT CASSLVGGNSPLHF
TRBJ2-2 TRBV6-1 TRBD2 - TGTGCCAGCAGGTTGACTAGCGGGACCGGGGAGCTGTTTTTT CASRLTSGTGELFF
TRBJ1-6 TRBV5-1 TRBD1 - TGCGCCAGCAGCTTGGGACAGGGGGCCTTTTCACCCCTCCACTTT CASSLGQGAFSPLHF
TRBJ1-2 TRBV28 - - TGTGCCACCTATGGACAGACCTCTCCGGGTGGCTACACCTTC CATYGQTSPGGYTF
TRBJ2-1 TRBV7-9 TRBD1 few TGTTCCAGCAGCTACCCGGACAGGGAGCAGTTCTTC CSSSYPDREQFF